These T cell receptor beta chains were read from a single sample in a study of OX40 agonist ivuxolimab in advanced cancers. Clones were sequenced by immunoSEQ multiplex PCR, and TCRdb holds only the in-frame ones, with some missing. The repertoire has tens of thousands of clones, approximately 88% of them found once; the top ten carry approximately 9.6%. Here the sequenced sample was CD4+ or CD8+ T cells sorted from blood, taken in a trial of the OX40 agonist ivuxolimab. The receptors derive from an adult with an advanced solid tumor such as melanoma, head and neck, liver or kidney cancer. The conserved cysteine and the conserved F or W are not part of the CDR3 here.

TRBV27,ASMGYNEQF
TRBV19,ASSIQGPQKAF
TRBV30,AWSGLGQQY
TRBV4-2,ASSQDMGTDSGRAQY
TRBV5-1,ASSNGQGGYNEQF
TRBV4-1,ASSILATGEQY
TRBV6-6,ASSYGEWQPQH
TRBV25-1,ASSEFQGVETQY
TRBV5-8,ASSLTSSNEQF
TRBV10-3,AISTDDRATEAF
TRBV29-1,STGQSDLRF
TRBV2,ASSEGHLFSTDTQY
TRBV9,ASSPSQGGKPQH
TRBV9,ASSPQTGLQETQY
TRBV11-2,ASSFLAGGTDTQY
TRBV6-1,ASGRLTDTQY
TRBV7-2,ASSPQETQY